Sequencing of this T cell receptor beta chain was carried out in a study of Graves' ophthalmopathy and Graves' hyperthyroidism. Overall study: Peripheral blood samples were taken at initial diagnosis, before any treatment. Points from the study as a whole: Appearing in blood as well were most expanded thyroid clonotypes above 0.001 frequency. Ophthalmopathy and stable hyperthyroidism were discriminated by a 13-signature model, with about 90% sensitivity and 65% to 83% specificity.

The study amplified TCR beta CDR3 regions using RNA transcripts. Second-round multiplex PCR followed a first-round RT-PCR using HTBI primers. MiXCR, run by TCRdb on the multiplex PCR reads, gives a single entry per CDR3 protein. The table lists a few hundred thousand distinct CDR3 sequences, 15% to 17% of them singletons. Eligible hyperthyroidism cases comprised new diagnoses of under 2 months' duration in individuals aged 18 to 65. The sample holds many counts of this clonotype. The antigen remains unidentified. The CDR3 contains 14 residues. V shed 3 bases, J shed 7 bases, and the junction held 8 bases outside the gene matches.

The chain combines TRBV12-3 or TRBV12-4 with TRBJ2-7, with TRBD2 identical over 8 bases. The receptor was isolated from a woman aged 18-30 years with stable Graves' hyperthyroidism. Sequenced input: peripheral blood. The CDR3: CASSFGGGWKEQYF. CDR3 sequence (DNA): TGTGCCAGCAGTTTCGGGGGGGGCTGGAAAGAGCAGTACTTC.